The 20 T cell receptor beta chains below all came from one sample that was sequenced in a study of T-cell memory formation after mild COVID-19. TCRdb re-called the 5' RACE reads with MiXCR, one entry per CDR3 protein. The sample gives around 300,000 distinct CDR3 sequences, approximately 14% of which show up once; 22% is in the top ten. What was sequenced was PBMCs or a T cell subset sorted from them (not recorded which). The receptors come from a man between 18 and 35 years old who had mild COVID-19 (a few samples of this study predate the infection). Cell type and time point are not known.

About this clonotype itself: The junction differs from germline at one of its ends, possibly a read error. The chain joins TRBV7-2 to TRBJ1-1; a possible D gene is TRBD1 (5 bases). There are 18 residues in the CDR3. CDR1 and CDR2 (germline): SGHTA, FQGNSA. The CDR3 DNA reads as TGTGCCAGCAGCTTTTACATTCGGGACGCCGGCATGAACTCTGAAGCTTTCTTT. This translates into CASSFYIRDAGMNSEAFF.

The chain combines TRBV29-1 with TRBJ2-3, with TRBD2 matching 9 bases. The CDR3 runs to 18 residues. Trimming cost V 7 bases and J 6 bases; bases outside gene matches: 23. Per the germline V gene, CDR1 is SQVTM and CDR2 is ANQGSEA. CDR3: CSAYRVERGVTGVDTQYF. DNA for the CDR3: TGCAGCGCCTACAGGGTCGAGCGGGGGGTCACCGGGGTGGATACGCAGTATTTT.

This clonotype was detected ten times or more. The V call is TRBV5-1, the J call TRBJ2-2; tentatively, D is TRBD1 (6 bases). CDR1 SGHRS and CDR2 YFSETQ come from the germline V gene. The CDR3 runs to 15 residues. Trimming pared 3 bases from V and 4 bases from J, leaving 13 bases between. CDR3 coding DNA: TGCGCCAGCAGCTACGGACAGAGGAGCACCGGGGAGCTGTTTTTT. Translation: CASSYGQRSTGELFF.

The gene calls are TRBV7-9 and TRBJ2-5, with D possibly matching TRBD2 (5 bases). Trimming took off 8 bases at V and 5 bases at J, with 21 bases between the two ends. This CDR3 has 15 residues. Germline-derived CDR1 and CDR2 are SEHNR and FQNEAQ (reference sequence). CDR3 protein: CASGFSAGAPETQYF. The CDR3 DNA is TGTGCCAGCGGATTCTCGGCGGGTGCGCCGGAGACCCAGTACTTC.

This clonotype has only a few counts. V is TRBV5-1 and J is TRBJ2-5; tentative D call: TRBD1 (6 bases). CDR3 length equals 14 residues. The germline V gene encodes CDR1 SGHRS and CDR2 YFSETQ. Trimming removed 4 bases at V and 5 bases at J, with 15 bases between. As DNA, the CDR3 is TGCGCCAGCAGCAATGCAGGGGCCGAGGAGACCCAGTACTTC. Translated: CASSNAGAEETQYF. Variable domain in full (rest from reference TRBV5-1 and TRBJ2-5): KAGVTQTPRYLIKTRGQQVTLSCSPISGHRSVSWYQQTPGQGLQFLFEYFSETQRNKGNFPGRFSGRQFSNSRSEMNVSTLELGDSALYLCASSNAGAEETQYFGPGTRLLVL.

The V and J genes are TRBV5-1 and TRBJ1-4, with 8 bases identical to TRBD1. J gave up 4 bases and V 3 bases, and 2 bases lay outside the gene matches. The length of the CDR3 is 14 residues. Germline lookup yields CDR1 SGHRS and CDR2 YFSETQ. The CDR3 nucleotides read TGCGCCAGCAGCTGGACAGGGCTTAATGAAAAACTGTTTTTT. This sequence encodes CASSWTGLNEKLFF.

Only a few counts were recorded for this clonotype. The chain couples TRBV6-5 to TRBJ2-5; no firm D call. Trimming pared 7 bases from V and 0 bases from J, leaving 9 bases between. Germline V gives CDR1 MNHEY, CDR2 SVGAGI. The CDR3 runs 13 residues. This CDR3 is CASKRPYQETQYF. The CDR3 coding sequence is TGTGCCAGCAAACGTCCCTACCAAGAGACCCAGTACTTC.

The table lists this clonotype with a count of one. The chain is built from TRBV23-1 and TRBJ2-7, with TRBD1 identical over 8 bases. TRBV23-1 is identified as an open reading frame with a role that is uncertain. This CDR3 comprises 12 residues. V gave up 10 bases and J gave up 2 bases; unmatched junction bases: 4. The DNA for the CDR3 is TGCGCCACCAGGGGGCCGACCTACGAGCAGTACGTC. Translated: CATRGPTYEQYV.

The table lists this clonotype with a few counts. The chain's CDR3 is CASSLVQGLRNTEAFF. The DNA for the CDR3 is TGTGCCAGCAGCTTAGTGCAGGGTTTGCGAAACACTGAAGCTTTCTTT. The chain combines TRBV7-9 with TRBJ1-1; tentative D call: TRBD1 (5 bases). The CDR3 is 16 amino acids. V shed 1 base and J shed 2 bases, with 14 bases lying between them. CDR1 and CDR2 (germline): SEHNR, FQNEAQ (reference sequence).

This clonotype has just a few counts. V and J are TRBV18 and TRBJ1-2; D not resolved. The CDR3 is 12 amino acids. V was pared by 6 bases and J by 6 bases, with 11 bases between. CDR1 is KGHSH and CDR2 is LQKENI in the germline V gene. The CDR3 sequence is CASSLTEDGYTF. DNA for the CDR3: TGTGCCAGCTCGCTGACTGAGGATGGCTACACCTTC.

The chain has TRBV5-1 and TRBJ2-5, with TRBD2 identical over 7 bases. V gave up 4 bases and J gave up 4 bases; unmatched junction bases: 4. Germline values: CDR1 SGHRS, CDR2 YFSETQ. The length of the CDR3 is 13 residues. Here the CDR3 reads CASSRLAAETQYF. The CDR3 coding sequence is TGCGCCAGCAGCCGGCTAGCGGCAGAGACCCAGTACTTC.

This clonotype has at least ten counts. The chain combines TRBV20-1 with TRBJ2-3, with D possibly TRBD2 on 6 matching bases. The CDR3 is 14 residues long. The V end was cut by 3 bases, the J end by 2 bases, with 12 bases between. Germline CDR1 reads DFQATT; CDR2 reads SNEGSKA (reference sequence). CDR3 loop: CSARGGPLTDTQYF. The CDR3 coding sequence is TGCAGTGCTAGGGGGGGACCACTCACAGATACGCAGTATTTT.

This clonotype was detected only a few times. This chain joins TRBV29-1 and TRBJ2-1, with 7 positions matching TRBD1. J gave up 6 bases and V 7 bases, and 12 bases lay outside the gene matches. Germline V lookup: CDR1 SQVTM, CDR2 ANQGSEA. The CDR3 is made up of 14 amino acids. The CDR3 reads CSARGGSPFNEQFF. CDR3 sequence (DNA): TGCAGCGCACGAGGGGGCTCCCCTTTCAATGAGCAGTTCTTC.

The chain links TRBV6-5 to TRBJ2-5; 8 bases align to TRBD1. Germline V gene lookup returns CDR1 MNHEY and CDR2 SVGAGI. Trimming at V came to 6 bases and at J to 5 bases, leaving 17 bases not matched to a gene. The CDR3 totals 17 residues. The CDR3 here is CASSPAASRTGYETQYF. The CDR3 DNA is TGTGCCAGCAGCCCGGCGGCCTCTCGGACAGGGTACGAGACCCAGTACTTC.

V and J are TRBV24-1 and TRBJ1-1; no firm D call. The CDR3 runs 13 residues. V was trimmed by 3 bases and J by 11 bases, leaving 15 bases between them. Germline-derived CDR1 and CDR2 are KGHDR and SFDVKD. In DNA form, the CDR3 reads TGTGCCACCAGTGATCCACTGACCCATGTGGCTTTCTTT. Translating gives CATSDPLTHVAFF.

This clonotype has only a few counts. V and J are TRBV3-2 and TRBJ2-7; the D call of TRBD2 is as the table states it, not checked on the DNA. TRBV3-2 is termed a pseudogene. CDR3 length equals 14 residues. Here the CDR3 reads CASSQVSRLYEQYV. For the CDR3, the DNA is TGTGCCAGCAGCCAAGTTAGTCGGCTCTACGAGCAGTACGTC.

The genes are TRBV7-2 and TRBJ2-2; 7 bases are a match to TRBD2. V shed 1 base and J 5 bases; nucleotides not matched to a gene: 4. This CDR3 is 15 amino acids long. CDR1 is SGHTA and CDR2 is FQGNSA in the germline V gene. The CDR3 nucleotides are TGTGCCAGCAGCTTAGTCCCGGGGGGAACCGGGGAGCTGTTTTTT. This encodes CASSLVPGGTGELFF.

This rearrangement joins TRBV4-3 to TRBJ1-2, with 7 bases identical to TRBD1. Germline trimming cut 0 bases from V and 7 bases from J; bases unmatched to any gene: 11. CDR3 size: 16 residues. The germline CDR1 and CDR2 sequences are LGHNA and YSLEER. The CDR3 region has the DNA TGCGCCAGCAGCCAAGATCTCCCGAGGGGGCCGGGTGGCTACACCTTC. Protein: CASSQDLPRGPGGYTF.

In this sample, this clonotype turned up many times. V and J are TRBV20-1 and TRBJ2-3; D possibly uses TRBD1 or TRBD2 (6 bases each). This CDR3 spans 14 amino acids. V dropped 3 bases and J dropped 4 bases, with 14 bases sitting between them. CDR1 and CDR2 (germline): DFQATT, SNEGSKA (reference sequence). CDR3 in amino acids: CSASGGIRADTQYF. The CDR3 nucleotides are TGCAGTGCTAGCGGGGGCATCAGGGCAGATACGCAGTATTTT.

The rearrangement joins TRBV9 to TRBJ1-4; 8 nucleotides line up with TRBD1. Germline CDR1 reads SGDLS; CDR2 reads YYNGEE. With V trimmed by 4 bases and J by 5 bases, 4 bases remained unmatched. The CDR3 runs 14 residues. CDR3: CASSPPGGNEKLFF. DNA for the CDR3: TGTGCCAGCAGCCCCCCAGGGGGCAATGAAAAACTGTTTTTT.